This T cell receptor beta chain was documented in a study of OX40 agonist ivuxolimab in advanced cancers. Regarding the research as a whole: Ivuxolimab was an agonistic, fully human IgG2 monoclonal antibody directed against OX40 (CD134), a costimulatory receptor. Intravenous ivuxolimab was administered to patients every 2 weeks at six dose levels: 0.01, 0.1, 0.3, 1.5, 3 and 10 mg/kg. Of the roughly 53 patients in dose escalation, 19 had hepatocellular carcinoma, approximately 15 had melanoma, 9 had renal cell carcinoma and 9 had head and neck cancer. In the dose-escalation cohort, roughly 82% of patients were male, and the mean age was roughly 56 years with a range of roughly 20 to 80. Prior anti-PD-1, anti-PD-L1 or anti-CTLA-4 therapy was permitted, and 35% to 40% of dose-escalation patients had received checkpoint inhibitors. Partial responses were achieved by three dose-escalation patients, of whom one had hepatocellular carcinoma and two had cutaneous melanoma. Peripheral TCRbeta sequencing aimed to test whether ivuxolimab altered TCR sequence diversity and caused clonal T-cell expansion. The paper covers the monotherapy dose-escalation part of the phase I ivuxolimab trial, which included N ≈ 52 patients.

Reading the germline V gene (reference sequence) gives CDR1 GTSNPN and CDR2 SVGIG. From the cysteine through the phenylalanine, the CDR3 covers 14 amino acids. Only the CDR3 region is kept as DNA, spanning 42 bases read in frame from base 1. Trimming at the junction amounts to 1 base on V and 4 bases on J, and the germline ends lie 12 bases apart. For sequencing of the TCRbeta CDR3 region, genomic DNA was extracted from the sorted cells. The immunoSEQ Assay was used to sequence the TCRbeta CDR3 regions. TCRdb provides this immuneACCESS table in a form limited to in-frame rearrangements. Some clones are lacking; in checked studies, under half of them reflect an unresolved V gene, and why the rest are absent is not known. The sample yields roughly 76,000 clones; over 80% were counted once. 5.9% of the sample belongs to the ten largest clones. Patients with autoimmune disease history or receiving systemic immunosuppression were excluded from the trial. In every dose cohort, peripheral blood was drawn for TCR sequencing at baseline, cycle 4 day 1, and cycle 7 day 1. The samples were drawn from a first-in-human, open-label, multicenter phase I dose-escalation trial of ivuxolimab. Adults with locally advanced or metastatic melanoma, renal cell, hepatocellular, or head and neck squamous cell carcinoma were enrolled in the trial. Before TCR sequencing, CD4+ and CD8+ T cells were separately sorted from peripheral blood.

Concerning this clone: Its antigen is unknown. No quality values exist for individual bases; no much larger clone is one base distant.

Results and caveats for the whole study, not just this receptor: At doses of 0.1 to 3.0 mg/kg, clonal expansion of both CD4+ and CD8+ T cells in blood was seen between baseline and week 6. Low levels of normalized T-cell clonal expansion were also shown by some nonresponding patients. In the 0.1-3.0 mg/kg groups, partial responders had among the lowest normalized peripheral clonal expansion, particularly in CD8+ T cells. Antigen specificity was not determined for the clonally expanded peripheral T cells. On average, CD8+ T cells showed more expanded clones than CD4+ T cells after ivuxolimab.

The TCR comes from an adult with an advanced solid tumor such as melanoma, head and neck, liver or kidney cancer. This sequence uses TRBV30 and TRBJ2-3, with no confidently assigned D gene. The sample was CD4+ or CD8+ T cells sorted from blood, taken in a trial of the OX40 agonist ivuxolimab. At the DNA level, the sequence is TGTGCCTGGAGTGGGGGAAGTGAGGCAGATACGCAGTATTTT. The translation is CAWSGGSEADTQYF.